One T cell receptor beta chain is described in this entry. This entry is derived from a study of blood T cell repertoires in COVID-19. At the level of the study: Spain, Italy and the United States supplied samples that represented acute and convalescent COVID-19. Nucleic acid was either cDNA or gDNA, and it came from T cells, B-cell-depleted T cells, or PBMCs.

Original data processing: Reference gene primer amplification yielded estimated nucleated cell counts. TCRdb's copy holds only in-frame clones and misses some; the assay was immunoSEQ multiplex PCR. V and J calls and clone size are given by that table; D and trimming were obtained from the DNA. Here the sample spans approximately 100,000 clones, 89% being singletons. The sequenced sample was peripheral blood. The TCR was taken from a woman aged 55-69 years with acute or convalescent COVID-19.

CDR3: CASSLPTGSYGYTF. CDR3 in DNA: TGTGCCAGCAGTTTACCGACAGGGAGTTATGGCTACACCTTC. The V call is TRBV28, the J call TRBJ1-2; 7 bases match TRBD1. The CDR3 extends over 14 amino acids. V dropped 2 bases and J dropped 5; count of bases not matched to a gene: 5. Germline V gives CDR1 MDHEN, CDR2 SYDVKM.